The 3 T cell receptor beta chains presented below share a single source sample, sequenced in a study of blood T cell repertoires in COVID-19. Using immunoSEQ multiplex PCR, the repertoire was profiled, and TCRdb retains in-frame clones only, with some absent. The data show 130,000 to 150,000 clones, roughly 80% seen once. Sequencing was done on a sample of peripheral blood. The receptors here all came from a woman in her seventies with COVID-19, enrolled during active disease.

The V gene is TRBV15, the J gene TRBJ1-5, with a possible D match to TRBD1 (5 bases). Germline V gene sequence: CDR1 LNHNV, CDR2 YYDKDF (reference sequence). V dropped 3 bases and J dropped 0 bases, with 18 bases sitting between them. The CDR3 contains 18 residues. CDR3 residues: CATSRSSGGKNSNQPQHF. The CDR3 DNA reads as TGTGCCACCAGCAGGTCCTCGGGGGGGAAAAATAGCAATCAGCCCCAGCATTTT. Based on the CDR3 plus reference TRBV15 and TRBJ1-5, the full variable domain is DAMVIQNPRYQVTQFGKPVTLSCSQTLNHNVMYWYQQKSSQAPKLLFHYYDKDFNNEADTPDNFQSRRPNTSFCFLDIRSPGLGDTAMYLCATSRSSGGKNSNQPQHFGDGTRLSIL.

This clone was detected once. The same CDR3 is also encoded by other DNA sequences in this sample. This rearrangement joins TRBV5-8 to TRBJ2-1, with no clear D. V was trimmed by 4 bases and J by 6 bases, leaving 5 bases between them. The CDR3 has 11 residues. CDR1 is SGHTS and CDR2 is YDEGEE in the germline V gene. The CDR3 is CASSLRNEQFF. CDR3 DNA sequence: TGTGCCAGCAGCCTCCGCAATGAGCAGTTCTTC. The full variable domain, in which reference TRBV5-8 and TRBJ2-1 provide the parts outside the CDR3, is EAGVTQSPTHLIKTRGQQATLRCSPISGHTSVYWYQQALGLGLQFLLWYDEGEERNRGNFPPRFSGRQFPNYSSELNVNALELEDSALYLCASSLRNEQFFGPGTRLTVL.

This chain connects TRBV2 to TRBJ1-1; no clear D. Between the trimmed V and J ends, which lost 2 bases and 11 bases, there was a span of 15 bases. From germline, CDR1 is SNHLY and CDR2 FYNNEI. The CDR3 runs 13 residues. For the CDR3, the DNA is TGTGCCAGCAGTGAATTCATCCTACTGAAGGCTTTCTTT. It is translated as CASSEFILLKAFF.